This T cell receptor (beta chain) was sequenced during a study of PD-1 blockade in mismatch repair-deficient tumors. Study details: Patients had approximately 11 mismatch repair-deficient cancer types and were previously treated and progressing.

Here immunoSEQ multiplex PCR was the method, and the copy in TCRdb shows in-frame clones only, minus some. The sample lists 120,000 or so clones; roughly nine tenths were seen once. In the case of this clone: The antigen is undetermined.

Germline V gene lookup returns CDR1 SGHDT and CDR2 YYEEEE. The CDR3 totals 16 residues. V gave up 0 bases and J gave up 0 bases, with 10 bases separating them. Study-level results: Tumor-resident clones, often absent from pretreatment blood, expanded after pembrolizumab and then contracted.

All patients were mismatch repair deficient, assessed by either PCR or immunohistochemistry. The TCR-sequenced patients were a few responders to pembrolizumab. The sample here was peripheral blood, taken 44 weeks after starting pembrolizumab. The chain is built from TRBV5-6 and TRBJ1-3, with D possibly matching TRBD1 (6 bases). This clonotype was sampled from an adult with mismatch repair-deficient cancer. This CDR3 reads CASSLVLGGSGNTIYF. For the CDR3, the DNA is TGTGCCAGCAGCTTGGTTTTAGGGGGCTCTGGAAACACCATATATTTT.